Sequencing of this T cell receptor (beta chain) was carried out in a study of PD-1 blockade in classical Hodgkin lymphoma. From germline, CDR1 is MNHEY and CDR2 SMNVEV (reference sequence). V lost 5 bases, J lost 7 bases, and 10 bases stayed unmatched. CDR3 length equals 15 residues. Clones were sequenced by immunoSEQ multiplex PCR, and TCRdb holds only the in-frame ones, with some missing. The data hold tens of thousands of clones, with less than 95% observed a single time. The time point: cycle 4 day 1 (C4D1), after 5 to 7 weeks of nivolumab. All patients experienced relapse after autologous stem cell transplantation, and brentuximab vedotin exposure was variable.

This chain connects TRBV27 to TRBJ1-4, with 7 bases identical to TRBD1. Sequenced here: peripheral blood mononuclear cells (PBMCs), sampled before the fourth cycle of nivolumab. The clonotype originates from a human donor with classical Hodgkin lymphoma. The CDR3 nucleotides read TGTGCCAGCAGTCTAAGGGGGGACAGAGCTGAAAAACTGTTTTTT. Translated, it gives CASSLRGDRAEKLFF. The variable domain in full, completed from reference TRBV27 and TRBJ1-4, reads EAQVTQNPRYLITVTGKKLTVTCSQNMNHEYMSWYRQDPGLGLRQIYYSMNVEVTDKGDVPEGYKVSRKEKRNFPLILESPSPNQTSLYFCASSLRGDRAEKLFFGSGTQLSVL.